This T cell receptor beta chain comes out of a study of control samples from healthy donors and cancer patients. The V gene lost 4 bases and the J gene lost 1 base, with 4 bases spanning the gap. This CDR3 comprises 12 residues. Germline V lookup: CDR1 KGHSH, CDR2 LQKENI. The data were produced by immunoSEQ multiplex PCR, yet TCRdb's version contains in-frame clones alone and is incomplete. In the table there are about 190,000 clones, 90% to 95% of which are singletons. The sequenced material came from blood. V and J are TRBV18 and TRBJ2-5, with no clear D. This clonotype was sampled from a man aged 30 to 39 in good health. The CDR3 reads CASSQAQETQYF. The CDR3 DNA reads as TGTGCCAGCTCACAGGCCCAAGAGACCCAGTACTTC. The full variable domain, completed using reference TRBV18 and TRBJ2-5, is NAGVMQNPRHLVRRRGQEARLRCSPMKGHSHVYWYRQLPEEGLKFMVYLQKENIIDESGMPKERFSAEFPKEGPSILRIQQVVRGDSAAYFCASSQAQETQYFGPGTRLLVL.